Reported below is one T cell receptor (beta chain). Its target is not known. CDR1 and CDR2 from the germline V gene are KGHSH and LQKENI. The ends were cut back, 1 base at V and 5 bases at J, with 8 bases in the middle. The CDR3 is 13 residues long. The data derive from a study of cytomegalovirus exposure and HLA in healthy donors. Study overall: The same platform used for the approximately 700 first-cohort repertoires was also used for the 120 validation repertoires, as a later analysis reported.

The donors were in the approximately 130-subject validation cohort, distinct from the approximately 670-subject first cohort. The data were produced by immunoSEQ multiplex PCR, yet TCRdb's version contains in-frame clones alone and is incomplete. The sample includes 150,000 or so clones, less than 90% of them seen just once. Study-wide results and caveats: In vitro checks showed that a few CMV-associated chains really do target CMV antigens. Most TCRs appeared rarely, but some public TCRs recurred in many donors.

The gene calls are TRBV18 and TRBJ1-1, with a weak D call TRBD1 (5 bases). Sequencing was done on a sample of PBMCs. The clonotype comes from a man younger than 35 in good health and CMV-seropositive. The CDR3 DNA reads TGTGCCAGCTCACCACAGGGGTGGACTGAAGCTTTCTTT. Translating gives CASSPQGWTEAFF.